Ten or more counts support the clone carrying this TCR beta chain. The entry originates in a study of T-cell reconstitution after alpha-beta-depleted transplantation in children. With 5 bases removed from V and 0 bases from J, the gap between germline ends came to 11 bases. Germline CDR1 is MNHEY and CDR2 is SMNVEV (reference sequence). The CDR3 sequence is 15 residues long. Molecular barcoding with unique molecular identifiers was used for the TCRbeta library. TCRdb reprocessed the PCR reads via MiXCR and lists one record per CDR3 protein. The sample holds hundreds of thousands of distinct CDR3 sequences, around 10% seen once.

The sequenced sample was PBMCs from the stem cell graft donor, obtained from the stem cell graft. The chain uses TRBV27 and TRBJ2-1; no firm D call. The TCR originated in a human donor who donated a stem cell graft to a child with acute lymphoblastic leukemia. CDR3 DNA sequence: TGTGCCAGCAGTCTGCAGTGGAGCTCCTACAATGAGCAGTTCTTC. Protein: CASSLQWSSYNEQFF.